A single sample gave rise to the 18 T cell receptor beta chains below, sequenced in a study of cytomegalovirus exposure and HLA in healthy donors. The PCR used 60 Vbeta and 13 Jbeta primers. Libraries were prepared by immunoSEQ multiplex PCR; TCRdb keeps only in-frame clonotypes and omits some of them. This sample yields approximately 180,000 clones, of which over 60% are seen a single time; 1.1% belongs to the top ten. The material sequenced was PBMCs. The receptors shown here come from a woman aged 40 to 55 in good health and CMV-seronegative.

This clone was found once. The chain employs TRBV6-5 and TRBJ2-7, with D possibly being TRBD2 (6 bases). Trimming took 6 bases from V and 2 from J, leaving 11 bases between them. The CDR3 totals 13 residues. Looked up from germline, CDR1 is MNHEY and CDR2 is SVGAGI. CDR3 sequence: CASSPSAAYEQYV. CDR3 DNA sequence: TGTGCCAGCAGCCCTAGCGCTGCCTACGAGCAGTACGTC.

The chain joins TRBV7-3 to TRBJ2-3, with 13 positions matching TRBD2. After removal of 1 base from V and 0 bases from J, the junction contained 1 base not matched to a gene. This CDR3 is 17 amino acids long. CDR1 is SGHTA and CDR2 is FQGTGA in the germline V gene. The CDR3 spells CASSLRLAGGSTDTQYF. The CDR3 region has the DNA TGTGCCAGCAGCTTAAGACTAGCGGGAGGTAGCACAGATACGCAGTATTTT.

The CDR3 spells CASSTRGTRVETQYF. In DNA, the CDR3 is TGTGCCAGCAGCACACGAGGGACTAGAGTAGAGACCCAGTACTTC. The chain uses TRBV14 and TRBJ2-5; 8 nucleotides match TRBD2. Per germline, CDR1 SGHDN and CDR2 FVKESK. CDR3 length equals 15 residues. The junction had 9 bases not matched to a gene; V was cut back by 5 bases and J by 4 bases.

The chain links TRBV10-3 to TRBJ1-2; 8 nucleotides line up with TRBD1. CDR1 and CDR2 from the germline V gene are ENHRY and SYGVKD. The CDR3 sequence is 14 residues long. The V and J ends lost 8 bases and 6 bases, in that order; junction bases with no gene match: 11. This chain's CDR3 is CAIPERTGSNGYTF. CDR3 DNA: TGTGCCATCCCAGAGCGGACAGGGTCGAATGGCTACACCTTC.

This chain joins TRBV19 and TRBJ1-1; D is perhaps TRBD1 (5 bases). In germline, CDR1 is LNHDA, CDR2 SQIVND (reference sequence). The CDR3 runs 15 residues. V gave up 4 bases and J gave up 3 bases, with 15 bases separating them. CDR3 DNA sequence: TGTGCCAGTAGTAAGAGTCCCGGGGGGTACACTGAAGCTTTCTTT. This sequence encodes CASSKSPGGYTEAFF. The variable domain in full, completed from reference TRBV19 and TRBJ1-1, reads DGGITQSPKYLFRKEGQNVTLSCEQNLNHDAMYWYRQDPGQGLRLIYYSQIVNDFQKGDIAEGYSVSREKKESFPLTVTSAQKNPTAFYLCASSKSPGGYTEAFFGQGTRLTVV.

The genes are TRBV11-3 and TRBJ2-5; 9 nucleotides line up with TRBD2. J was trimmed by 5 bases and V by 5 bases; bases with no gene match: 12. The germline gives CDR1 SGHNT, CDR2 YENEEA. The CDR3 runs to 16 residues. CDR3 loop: CASSPRVAGEWETQYF. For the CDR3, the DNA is TGTGCCAGCAGCCCAAGGGTAGCGGGAGAATGGGAGACCCAGTACTTC. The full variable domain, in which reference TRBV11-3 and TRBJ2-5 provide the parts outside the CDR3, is EAGVVQSPRYKIIEKKQPVAFWCNPISGHNTLYWYLQNLGQGPELLIRYENEEAVDDSQLPKDRFSAERLKGVDSTLKIQPAELGDSAVYLCASSPRVAGEWETQYFGPGTRLLVL.

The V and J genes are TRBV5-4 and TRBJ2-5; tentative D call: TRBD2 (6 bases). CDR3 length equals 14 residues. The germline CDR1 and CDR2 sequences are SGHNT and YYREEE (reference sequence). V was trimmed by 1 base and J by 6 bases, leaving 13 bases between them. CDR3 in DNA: TGTGCCAGCAGCTTGCCGGGGGTATATCAGACCCAGTACTTC. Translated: CASSLPGVYQTQYF.

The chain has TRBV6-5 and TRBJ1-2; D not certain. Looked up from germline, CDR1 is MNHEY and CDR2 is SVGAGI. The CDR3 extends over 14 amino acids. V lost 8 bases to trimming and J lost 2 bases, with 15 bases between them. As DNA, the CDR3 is TGTGCCAGCGCCTACCACGGAGACAACTATGGCTACACCTTC. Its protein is CASAYHGDNYGYTF.

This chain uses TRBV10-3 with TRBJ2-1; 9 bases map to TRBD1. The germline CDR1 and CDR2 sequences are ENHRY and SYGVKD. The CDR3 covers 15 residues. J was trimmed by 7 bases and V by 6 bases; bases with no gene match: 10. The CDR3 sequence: CAISSPGTGKNEQFF. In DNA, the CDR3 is TGTGCCATCAGCTCACCCGGGACAGGGAAAAATGAGCAGTTCTTC.

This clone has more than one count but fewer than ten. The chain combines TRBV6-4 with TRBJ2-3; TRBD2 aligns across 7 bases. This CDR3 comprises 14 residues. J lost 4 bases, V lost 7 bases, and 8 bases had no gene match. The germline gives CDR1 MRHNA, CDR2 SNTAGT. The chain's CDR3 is CASKRGGSSDTQYF. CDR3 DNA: TGTGCCAGCAAAAGGGGCGGGAGCTCAGATACGCAGTATTTT.

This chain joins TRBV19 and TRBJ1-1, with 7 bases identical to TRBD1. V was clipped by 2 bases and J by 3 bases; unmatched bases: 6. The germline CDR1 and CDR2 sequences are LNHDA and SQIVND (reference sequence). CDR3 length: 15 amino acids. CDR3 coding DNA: TGTGCCAGTAGTATACAGGGGGTACCCGACACTGAAGCTTTCTTT. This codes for CASSIQGVPDTEAFF.

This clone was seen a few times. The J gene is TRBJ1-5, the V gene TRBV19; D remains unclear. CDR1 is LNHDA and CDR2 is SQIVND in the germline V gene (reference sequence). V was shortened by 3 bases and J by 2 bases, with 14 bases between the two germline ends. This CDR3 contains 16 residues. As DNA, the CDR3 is TGTGCCAGTAGTATTTTGGGAGGTACCGGCAATCAGCCCCAGCATTTT. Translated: CASSILGGTGNQPQHF.

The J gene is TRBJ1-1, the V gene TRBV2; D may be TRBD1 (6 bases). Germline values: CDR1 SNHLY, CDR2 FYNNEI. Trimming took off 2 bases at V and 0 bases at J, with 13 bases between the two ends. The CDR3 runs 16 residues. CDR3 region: CASSERGHDMNTEAFF. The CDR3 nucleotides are TGTGCCAGCAGTGAAAGGGGACACGACATGAACACTGAAGCTTTCTTT.

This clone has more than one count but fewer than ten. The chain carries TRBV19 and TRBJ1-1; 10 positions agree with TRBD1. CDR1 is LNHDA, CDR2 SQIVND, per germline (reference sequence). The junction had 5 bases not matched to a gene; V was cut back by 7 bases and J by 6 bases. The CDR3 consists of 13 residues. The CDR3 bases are TGTGCCAGTACCCCGGGACAGGGGCCTGAAGCTTTCTTT. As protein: CASTPGQGPEAFF.

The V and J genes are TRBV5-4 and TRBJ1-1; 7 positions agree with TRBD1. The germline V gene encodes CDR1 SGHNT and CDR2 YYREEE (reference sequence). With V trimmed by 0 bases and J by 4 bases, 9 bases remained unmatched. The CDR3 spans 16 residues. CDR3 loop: CASSLDPQGGITEAFF. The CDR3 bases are TGTGCCAGCAGCTTGGACCCCCAGGGGGGAATCACTGAAGCTTTCTTT.

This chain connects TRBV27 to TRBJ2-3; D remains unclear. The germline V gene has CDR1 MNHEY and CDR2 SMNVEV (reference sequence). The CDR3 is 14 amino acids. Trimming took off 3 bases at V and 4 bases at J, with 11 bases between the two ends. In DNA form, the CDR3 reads TGTGCCAGCAGTTTTTCTTCCAGCGCAGATACGCAGTATTTT. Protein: CASSFSSSADTQYF.

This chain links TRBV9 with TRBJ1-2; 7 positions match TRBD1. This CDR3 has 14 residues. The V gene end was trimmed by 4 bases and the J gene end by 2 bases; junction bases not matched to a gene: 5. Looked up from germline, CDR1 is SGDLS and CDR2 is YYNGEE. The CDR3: CASSKEGQNYGYTF. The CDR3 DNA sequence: TGTGCCAGCAGCAAAGAGGGACAGAACTATGGCTACACCTTC. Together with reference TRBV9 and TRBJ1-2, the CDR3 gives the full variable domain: DSGVTQTPKHLITATGQRVTLRCSPRSGDLSVYWYQQSLDQGLQFLIQYYNGEERAKGNILERFSAQQFPDLHSELNLSSLELGDSALYFCASSKEGQNYGYTFGSGTRLTVV.

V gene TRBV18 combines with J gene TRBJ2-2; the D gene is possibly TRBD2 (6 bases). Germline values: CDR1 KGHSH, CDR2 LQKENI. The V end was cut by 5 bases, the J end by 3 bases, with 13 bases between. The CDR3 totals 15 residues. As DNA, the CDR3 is TGTGCCAGCTCAGGGGACTCCGGGCACACCGGGGAGCTGTTTTTT. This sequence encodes CASSGDSGHTGELFF.